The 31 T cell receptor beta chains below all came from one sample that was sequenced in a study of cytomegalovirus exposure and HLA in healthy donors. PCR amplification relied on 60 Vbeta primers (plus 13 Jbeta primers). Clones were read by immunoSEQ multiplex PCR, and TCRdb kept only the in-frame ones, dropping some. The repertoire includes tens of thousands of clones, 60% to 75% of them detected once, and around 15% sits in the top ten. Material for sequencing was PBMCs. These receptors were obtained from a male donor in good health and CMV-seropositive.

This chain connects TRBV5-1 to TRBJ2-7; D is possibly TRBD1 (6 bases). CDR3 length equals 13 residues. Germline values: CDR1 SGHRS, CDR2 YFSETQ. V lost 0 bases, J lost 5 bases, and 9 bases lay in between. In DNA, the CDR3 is TGCGCCAGCAGCTTGGTACAGGGTGACGAGCAGTACTTC. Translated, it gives CASSLVQGDEQYF.

The CDR3, as DNA: TGTGCCAGCGGCCGGACAGGAGTCTATGGCTACACCTTC. Its protein is CASGRTGVYGYTF. This rearrangement joins TRBV9 to TRBJ1-2; 7 bases are shared with TRBD1. J gave up 4 bases and V 7 bases, and 7 bases lay outside the gene matches. The V gene's germline CDR1 is SGDLS and CDR2 YYNGEE. This CDR3 region has 13 residues.

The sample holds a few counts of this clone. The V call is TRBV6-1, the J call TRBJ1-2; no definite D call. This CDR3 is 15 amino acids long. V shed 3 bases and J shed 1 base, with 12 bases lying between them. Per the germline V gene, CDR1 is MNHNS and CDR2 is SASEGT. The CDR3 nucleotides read TGTGCCAGCAGTGAGGTGATGATCGGTAACTATGGCTACACCTTC. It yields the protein CASSEVMIGNYGYTF.

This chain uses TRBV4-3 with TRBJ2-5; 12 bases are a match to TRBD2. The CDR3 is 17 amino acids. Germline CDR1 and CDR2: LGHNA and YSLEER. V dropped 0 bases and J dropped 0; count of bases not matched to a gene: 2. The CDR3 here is CASSQDGLAGNQETQYF. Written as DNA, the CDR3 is TGCGCCAGCAGCCAAGACGGACTAGCGGGGAACCAAGAGACCCAGTACTTC.

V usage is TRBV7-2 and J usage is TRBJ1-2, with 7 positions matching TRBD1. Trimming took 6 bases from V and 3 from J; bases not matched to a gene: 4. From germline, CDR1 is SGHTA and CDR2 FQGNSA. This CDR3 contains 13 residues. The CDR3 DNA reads TGTGCCAGCAGTCCACAGGGGTACTATGGCTACACCTTC. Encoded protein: CASSPQGYYGYTF.

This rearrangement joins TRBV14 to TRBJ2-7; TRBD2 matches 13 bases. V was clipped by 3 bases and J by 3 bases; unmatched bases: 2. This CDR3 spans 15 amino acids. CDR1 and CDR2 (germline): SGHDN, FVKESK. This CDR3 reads CASSQGLAGSYEQYF. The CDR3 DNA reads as TGTGCCAGCAGCCAGGGACTAGCGGGGAGCTACGAGCAGTACTTC.

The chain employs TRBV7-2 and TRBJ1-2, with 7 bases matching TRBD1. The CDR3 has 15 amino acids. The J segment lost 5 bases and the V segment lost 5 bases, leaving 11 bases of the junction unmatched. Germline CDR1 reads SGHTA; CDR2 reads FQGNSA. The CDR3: CASSQRATGRYGYTF. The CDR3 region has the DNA TGTGCCAGCAGCCAAAGAGCGACAGGGAGGTATGGCTACACCTTC.

The CDR3 sequence is CASSPSGGSTDTQYF. The CDR3 DNA sequence: TGTGCCAGCAGCCCTAGCGGGGGGAGCACAGATACGCAGTATTTT. The V gene is TRBV6-5, the J gene TRBJ2-3, with TRBD2 matching over 11 bases. J gave up 0 bases and V 6 bases, and 2 bases lay outside the gene matches. CDR1 and CDR2 (germline): MNHEY, SVGAGI. The CDR3 consists of 15 residues.

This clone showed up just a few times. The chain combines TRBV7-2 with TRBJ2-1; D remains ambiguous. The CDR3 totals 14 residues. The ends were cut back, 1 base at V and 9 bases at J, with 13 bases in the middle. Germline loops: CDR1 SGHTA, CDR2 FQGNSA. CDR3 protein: CASSLGPDRSEQFF. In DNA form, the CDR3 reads TGTGCCAGCAGCTTAGGGCCAGATCGGAGTGAGCAGTTCTTC. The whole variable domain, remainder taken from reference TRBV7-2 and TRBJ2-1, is GAGVSQSPSNKVTEKGKDVELRCDPISGHTALYWYRQSLGQGLEFLIYFQGNSAPDKSGLPSDRFSAERTGGSVSTLTIQRTQQEDSAVYLCASSLGPDRSEQFFGPGTRLTVL.

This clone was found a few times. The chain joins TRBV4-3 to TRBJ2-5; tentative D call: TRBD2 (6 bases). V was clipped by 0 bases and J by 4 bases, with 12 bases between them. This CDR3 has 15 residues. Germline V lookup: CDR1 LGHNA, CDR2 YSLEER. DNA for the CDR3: TGCGCCAGCAGCCAAGACGGTCAGGGAGGAGAGACCCAGTACTTC. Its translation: CASSQDGQGGETQYF.

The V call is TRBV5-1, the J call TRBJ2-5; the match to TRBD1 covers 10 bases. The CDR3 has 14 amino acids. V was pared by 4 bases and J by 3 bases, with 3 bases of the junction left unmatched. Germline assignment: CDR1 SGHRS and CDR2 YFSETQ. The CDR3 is CASSMGTGEETQYF. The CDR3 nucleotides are TGCGCCAGCAGCATGGGGACAGGGGAAGAGACCCAGTACTTC.

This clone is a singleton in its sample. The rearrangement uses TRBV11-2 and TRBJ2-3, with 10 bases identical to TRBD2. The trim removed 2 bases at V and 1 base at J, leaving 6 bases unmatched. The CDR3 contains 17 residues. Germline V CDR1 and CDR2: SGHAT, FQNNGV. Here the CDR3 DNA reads TGTGCCAGCAGCTTACTGAGCGGGGGGGGACGCACAGATACGCAGTATTTT. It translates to CASSLLSGGGRTDTQYF.

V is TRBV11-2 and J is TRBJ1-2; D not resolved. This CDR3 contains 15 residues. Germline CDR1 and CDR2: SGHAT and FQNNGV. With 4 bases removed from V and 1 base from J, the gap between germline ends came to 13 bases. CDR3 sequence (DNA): TGTGCCAGCAGCTCCCTCCGACGGGATAACTATGGCTACACCTTC. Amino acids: CASSSLRRDNYGYTF.

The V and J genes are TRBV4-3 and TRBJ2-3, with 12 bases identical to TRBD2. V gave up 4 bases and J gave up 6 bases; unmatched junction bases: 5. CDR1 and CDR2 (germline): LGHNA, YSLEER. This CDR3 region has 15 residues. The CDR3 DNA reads TGCGCCAGCAGCCCGCTAGCGGGGGGGTTTGATACGCAGTATTTT. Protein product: CASSPLAGGFDTQYF.

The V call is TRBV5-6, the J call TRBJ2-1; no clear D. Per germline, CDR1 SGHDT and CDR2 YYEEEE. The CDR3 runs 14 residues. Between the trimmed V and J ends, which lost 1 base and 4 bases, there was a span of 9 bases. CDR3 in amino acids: CASSLYETYNEQFF. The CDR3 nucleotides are TGTGCCAGCAGCTTGTACGAAACTTACAATGAGCAGTTCTTC.

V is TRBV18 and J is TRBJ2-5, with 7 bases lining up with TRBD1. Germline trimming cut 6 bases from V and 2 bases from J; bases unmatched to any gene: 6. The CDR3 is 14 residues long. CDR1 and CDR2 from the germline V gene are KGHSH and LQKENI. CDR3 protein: CASSSLGQQETQYF. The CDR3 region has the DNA TGTGCCAGCTCGTCCTTGGGACAGCAAGAGACCCAGTACTTC.

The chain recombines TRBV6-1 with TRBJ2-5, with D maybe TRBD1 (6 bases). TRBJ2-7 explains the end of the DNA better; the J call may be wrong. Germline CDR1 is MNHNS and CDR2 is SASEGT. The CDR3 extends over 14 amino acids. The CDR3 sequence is CASSVVRGNYEQYF. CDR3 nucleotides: TGTGCCAGCAGTGTGGTCAGGGGAAATTACGAGCAGTACTTC.

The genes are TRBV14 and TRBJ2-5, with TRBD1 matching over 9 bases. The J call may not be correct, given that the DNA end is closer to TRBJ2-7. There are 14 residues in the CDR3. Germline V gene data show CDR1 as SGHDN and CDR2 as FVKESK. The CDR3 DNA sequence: TGTGCCAGCAGCCTGGGACAGGGAGGGTACGAGCAGTACTTC. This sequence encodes CASSLGQGGYEQYF.

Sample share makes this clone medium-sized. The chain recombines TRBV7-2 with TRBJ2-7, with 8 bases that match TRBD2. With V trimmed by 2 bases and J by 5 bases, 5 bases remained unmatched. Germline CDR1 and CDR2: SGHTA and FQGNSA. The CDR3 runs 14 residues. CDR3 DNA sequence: TGTGCCAGCAGCTTATCCAGCGGGAGCAACGAGCAGTACTTC. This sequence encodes CASSLSSGSNEQYF. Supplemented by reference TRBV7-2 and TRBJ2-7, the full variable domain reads GAGVSQSPSNKVTEKGKDVELRCDPISGHTALYWYRQSLGQGLEFLIYFQGNSAPDKSGLPSDRFSAERTGGSVSTLTIQRTQQEDSAVYLCASSLSSGSNEQYFGPGTRLTVT.

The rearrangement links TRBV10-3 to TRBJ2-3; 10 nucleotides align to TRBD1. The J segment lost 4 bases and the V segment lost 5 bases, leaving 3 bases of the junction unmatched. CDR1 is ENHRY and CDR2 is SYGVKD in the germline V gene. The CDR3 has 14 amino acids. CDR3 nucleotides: TGTGCCATCAGTCCGGGACAGGGGTCAGATACGCAGTATTTT. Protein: CAISPGQGSDTQYF.

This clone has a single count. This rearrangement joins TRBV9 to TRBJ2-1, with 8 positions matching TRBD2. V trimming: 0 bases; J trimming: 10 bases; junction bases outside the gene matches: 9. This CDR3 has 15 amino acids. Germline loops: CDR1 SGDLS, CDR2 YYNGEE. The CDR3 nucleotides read TGTGCCAGCAGCGTAGCTAACGGGAGGGCCGCCGAGCAGTTCTTC. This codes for CASSVANGRAAEQFF.

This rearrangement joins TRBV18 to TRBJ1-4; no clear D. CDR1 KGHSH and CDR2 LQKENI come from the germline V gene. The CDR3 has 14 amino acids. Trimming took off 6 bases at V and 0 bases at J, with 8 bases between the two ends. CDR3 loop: CASSLSATNEKLFF. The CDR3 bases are TGTGCCAGCTCCCTCAGTGCAACTAATGAAAAACTGTTTTTT.

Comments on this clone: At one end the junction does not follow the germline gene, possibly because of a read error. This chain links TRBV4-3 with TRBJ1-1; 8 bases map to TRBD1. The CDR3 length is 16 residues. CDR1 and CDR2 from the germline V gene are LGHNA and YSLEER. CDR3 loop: CASSKDAGGRNTEAFF. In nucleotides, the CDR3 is TGCGCCAGCAGCAAAGACGCAGGGGGCCGAAACACTGAAGCTTTCTTT.

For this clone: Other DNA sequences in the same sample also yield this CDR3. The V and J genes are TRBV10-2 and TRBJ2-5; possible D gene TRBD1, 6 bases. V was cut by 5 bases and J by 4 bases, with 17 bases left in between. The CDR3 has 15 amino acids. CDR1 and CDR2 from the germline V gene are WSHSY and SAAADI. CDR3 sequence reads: CASSPYRARGETQYF. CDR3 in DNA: TGCGCCAGCAGTCCCTACAGGGCACGGGGAGAGACCCAGTACTTC.

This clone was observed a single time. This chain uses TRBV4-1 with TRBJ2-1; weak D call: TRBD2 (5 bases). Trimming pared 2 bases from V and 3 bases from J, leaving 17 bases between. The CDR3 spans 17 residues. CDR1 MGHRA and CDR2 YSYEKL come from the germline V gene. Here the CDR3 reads CASSQSPLPSLYNEQFF. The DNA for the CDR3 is TGCGCCAGCAGCCAAAGTCCGCTCCCTAGCCTCTACAATGAGCAGTTCTTC.

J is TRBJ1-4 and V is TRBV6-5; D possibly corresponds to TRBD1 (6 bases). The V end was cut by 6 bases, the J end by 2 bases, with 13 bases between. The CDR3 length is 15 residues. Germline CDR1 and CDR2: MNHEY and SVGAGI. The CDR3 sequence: CASRQQGTTNEKLFF. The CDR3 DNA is TGTGCCAGCAGGCAACAGGGCACTACTAATGAAAAACTGTTTTTT.

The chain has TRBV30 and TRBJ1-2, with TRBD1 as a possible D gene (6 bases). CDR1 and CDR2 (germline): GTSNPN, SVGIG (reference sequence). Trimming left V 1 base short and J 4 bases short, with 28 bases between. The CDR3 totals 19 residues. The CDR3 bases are TGTGCCTGGAGTGCCCCCCTCGACAGGACCCGTAAGAAGGGCTATGGCTACACCTTC. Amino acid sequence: CAWSAPLDRTRKKGYGYTF.

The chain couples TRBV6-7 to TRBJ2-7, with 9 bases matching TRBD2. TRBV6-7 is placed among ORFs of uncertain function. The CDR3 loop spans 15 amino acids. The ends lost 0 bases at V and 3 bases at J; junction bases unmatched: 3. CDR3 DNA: TGTGCCAGCAGTTACTCGCGGGGGGGAGACTACGAGCAGTACTTC. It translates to CASSYSRGGDYEQYF.

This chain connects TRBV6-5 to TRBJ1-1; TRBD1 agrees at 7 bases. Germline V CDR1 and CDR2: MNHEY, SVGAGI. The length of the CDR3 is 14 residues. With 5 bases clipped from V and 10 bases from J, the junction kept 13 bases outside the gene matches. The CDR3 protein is CASSTGQPKVGAFF. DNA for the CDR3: TGTGCCAGCAGTACGGGACAGCCAAAAGTTGGAGCTTTCTTT.

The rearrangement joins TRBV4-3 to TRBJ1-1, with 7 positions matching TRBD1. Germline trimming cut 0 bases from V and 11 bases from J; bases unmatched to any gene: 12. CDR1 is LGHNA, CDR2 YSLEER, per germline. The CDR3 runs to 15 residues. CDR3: CASSQEVDRVLGAFF. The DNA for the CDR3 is TGCGCCAGCAGCCAAGAGGTCGACAGGGTCCTCGGGGCTTTCTTT.

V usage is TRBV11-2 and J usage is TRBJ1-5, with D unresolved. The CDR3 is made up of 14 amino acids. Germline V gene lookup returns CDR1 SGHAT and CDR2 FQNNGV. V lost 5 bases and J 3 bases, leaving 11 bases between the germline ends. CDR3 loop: CASSPGGYNQPQHF. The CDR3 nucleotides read TGTGCCAGCAGCCCGGGAGGGTACAATCAGCCCCAGCATTTT.